Following are 18 T cell receptor beta chains from one sample sequenced in a study of blood T cell repertoires in COVID-19. Measured with immunoSEQ multiplex PCR; TCRdb has only the in-frame clones, and not every one. The table lists around 230,000 clones, about 80% of them singletons. Sequencing was performed on PBMCs or T cells enriched from blood (not recorded which). The receptors here all came from a man aged 35 to 55 who had recovered from COVID-19.

The chain combines TRBV28 with TRBJ2-1; 9 positions agree with TRBD1. With V trimmed by 4 bases and J by 8 bases, 21 bases remained unmatched. The CDR3 is made up of 19 amino acids. The germline gives CDR1 MDHEN, CDR2 SYDVKM. CDR3 bases: TGTGCCAGCAGTTCGCCCCCCCTAAGACAGGGGGAAACGTCCTATGAGCAGTTCTTC. Its translation: CASSSPPLRQGETSYEQFF.

The chain combines TRBV24-1 with TRBJ1-1; maybe TRBD1 (5 bases). V lost 10 bases and J lost 2, with 16 bases in between. Germline V gene sequence: CDR1 KGHDR, CDR2 SFDVKD. The CDR3 consists of 14 residues. CDR3 bases: TGTGCCACTGCTCATGGGGGGGGTAACACTGAAGCTTTCTTT. The encoded protein is CATAHGGGNTEAFF.

The chain combines TRBV27 with TRBJ2-7, with D maybe TRBD2 (7 bases). The CDR3 contains 14 residues. Trimming removed 7 bases from V and 2 bases from J, with 15 bases in between. Germline V lookup: CDR1 MNHEY, CDR2 SMNVEV (reference sequence). CDR3 loop: CASNPRGGTYEQYF. In DNA, the CDR3 is TGTGCCAGCAACCCTAGGGGGGGAACCTACGAGCAGTACTTC.

The chain recombines TRBV28 with TRBJ1-1; 9 bases match TRBD1. Germline trimming cut 6 bases from V and 3 bases from J; bases unmatched to any gene: 8. The germline V gene has CDR1 MDHEN and CDR2 SYDVKM. This CDR3 has 15 amino acids. The CDR3 spells CASRPTGGVYTEAFF. Here the CDR3 DNA reads TGTGCCAGCAGGCCTACAGGGGGCGTGTACACTGAAGCTTTCTTT.

This chain connects TRBV27 to TRBJ2-6; TRBD1 aligns across 9 bases. This CDR3 contains 16 residues. J gave up 11 bases and V 8 bases, and 16 bases lay outside the gene matches. Germline loops: CDR1 MNHEY, CDR2 SMNVEV (reference sequence). CDR3 coding DNA: TGTGCCAGCGCATTACAAACCGGGACAGGGTATTACGTCCTGACTTTC. This sequence encodes CASALQTGTGYYVLTF.

This clone was detected many times. This sequence joins TRBV9 and TRBJ1-2; 7 bases agree with TRBD1. With V trimmed by 2 bases and J by 8 bases, 3 bases remained unmatched. The CDR3 totals 12 residues. CDR1 SGDLS and CDR2 YYNGEE come from the germline V gene. In DNA form, the CDR3 reads TGTGCCAGCAGCGTGAACAGGGGAGGCTACACCTTC. This sequence encodes CASSVNRGGYTF.

V usage is TRBV2 and J usage is TRBJ2-3; 7 bases map to TRBD1. CDR1 SNHLY and CDR2 FYNNEI come from the germline V gene. Germline trimming cut 3 bases from V and 5 bases from J; bases unmatched to any gene: 5. The CDR3 runs to 14 residues. This CDR3 reads CASSDRGSEDTQYF. CDR3 coding DNA: TGTGCCAGCAGTGACAGGGGGTCCGAAGATACGCAGTATTTT.

This rearrangement joins TRBV20-1 to TRBJ1-2; TRBD1 is a possible D gene (5 bases). There are 15 residues in the CDR3. The germline gives CDR1 DFQATT, CDR2 SNEGSKA (reference sequence). Trimming stripped 3 bases from V and 4 bases from J, with 18 bases between. The CDR3: CSASTGEGSGYGYTF. CDR3 bases: TGCAGTGCTAGTACGGGGGAAGGTTCGGGCTATGGCTACACCTTC.

This clone is a singleton in its sample. The gene calls are TRBV19 and TRBJ2-1; possibly TRBD2 for D (6 bases). The CDR3 is made up of 14 amino acids. V gave up 5 bases and J gave up 7 bases, with 15 bases separating them. The germline V gene encodes CDR1 LNHDA and CDR2 SQIVND (reference sequence). This CDR3 is CASSRPGRWNEQFF. As DNA, the CDR3 is TGTGCCAGTAGTCGGCCGGGGAGGTGGAATGAGCAGTTCTTC.

This clone was observed a handful of times. The gene calls are TRBV7-3 and TRBJ2-5, with D perhaps matching TRBD1 (6 bases). Germline V gene sequence: CDR1 SGHTA, CDR2 FQGTGA. The CDR3 is made up of 15 amino acids. V lost 2 bases and J 5 bases, leaving 15 bases between the germline ends. The chain's CDR3 is CASSLLSGRGETQYF. The CDR3 nucleotides are TGTGCCAGCAGCTTATTGTCCGGTAGGGGGGAGACCCAGTACTTC. The full variable domain, its missing parts supplied by reference TRBV7-3 and TRBJ2-5, is GAGVSQTPSNKVTEKGKYVELRCDPISGHTALYWYRQSLGQGPEFLIYFQGTGAADDSGLPNDRFFAVRPEGSVSTLKIQRTERGDSAVYLCASSLLSGRGETQYFGPGTRLLVL.

The genes are TRBV14 and TRBJ1-1, with TRBD1 as a possible D gene (6 bases). CDR3 size: 13 residues. Trimming took off 3 bases at V and 6 bases at J, with 11 bases between the two ends. The germline gives CDR1 SGHDN, CDR2 FVKESK. The CDR3 nucleotides read TGTGCCAGCAGCCAGGCAAACAGGGCTGAAGCTTTCTTT. It is translated as CASSQANRAEAFF.

The chain joins TRBV9 to TRBJ2-1; maybe TRBD1 (5 bases). V lost 3 bases to trimming and J lost 8 bases, with 12 bases between them. Germline-derived CDR1 and CDR2 are SGDLS and YYNGEE. CDR3 length equals 13 residues. The CDR3 DNA reads TGTGCCAGCAGCGGACCTTGGGGCGATGAGCAGTTCTTC. This sequence encodes CASSGPWGDEQFF.

The chain employs TRBV28 and TRBJ1-2; no definite D call. V was cut by 8 bases and J by 1 base, with 14 bases left in between. Germline CDR1 reads MDHEN; CDR2 reads SYDVKM. This CDR3 has 14 amino acids. The CDR3 spells CASRRAPLNYGYTF. Written as DNA, the CDR3 is TGTGCCAGCCGGAGGGCTCCGCTTAACTATGGCTACACCTTC.

This rearrangement joins TRBV27 to TRBJ2-7, with 8 bases aligning to TRBD2. Germline-derived CDR1 and CDR2 are MNHEY and SMNVEV (reference sequence). CDR3 length: 14 amino acids. V lost 9 bases and J lost 4; bases outside the gene matches: 11. CDR3 sequence (DNA): TGTGCCAGTGGGTTTAGCGGGGCACGTTACGAGCAGTACTTC. This translates into CASGFSGARYEQYF.

The chain couples TRBV21-1 to TRBJ2-7; TRBD2, the D gene given by the table, was not confirmed from the DNA. TRBV21-1 is marked as a pseudogene. This CDR3 has 14 residues. The CDR3 nucleotides read TGTGCCAGCAGCAACTGGAGAGGGTTCGACGAGCAGTACTTC. As protein: CASSNWRGFDEQYF.

V is TRBV12-3 or TRBV12-4 and J is TRBJ2-1; D may be TRBD2 (6 bases). Trimming took off 8 bases at V and 8 bases at J, with 16 bases between the two ends. This CDR3 comprises 13 residues. The CDR3 region is CASRRLDRDEQFF. DNA for the CDR3: TGTGCCAGCCGTAGACTAGATAGGGATGAGCAGTTCTTC.

V gene TRBV5-1 combines with J gene TRBJ2-3, with no clear D. Trimming cost V 0 bases and J 1 base, with 12 bases left between them. The germline V gene encodes CDR1 SGHRS and CDR2 YFSETQ. CDR3 length: 16 amino acids. CDR3 nucleotide sequence: TGCGCCAGCAGCTTGGCCTTGCGCCTACGCACAGATACGCAGTATTTT. It codes for CASSLALRLRTDTQYF.

The rearrangement joins TRBV7-3 to TRBJ2-3; the D is unclear. Germline V gene lookup returns CDR1 SGHTA and CDR2 FQGTGA. This CDR3 has 13 amino acids. Trimming shortened V by 2 bases and J by 1 base, and 4 bases separated the two germline ends. This CDR3 reads CASSLPGTDTQYF. CDR3 DNA sequence: TGTGCCAGCAGCTTACCGGGCACAGATACGCAGTATTTT.